Each of the 10 T cell receptor beta chains below was sequenced from the same sample in a study of blood T cell repertoires in COVID-19. TCRdb's copy holds only in-frame clones and misses some; the assay was immunoSEQ multiplex PCR. The profile shows about 130,000 clones, roughly 77% of them singletons. Sequencing was carried out using peripheral blood. These receptors came from a woman between 65 and 79 years old with COVID-19, enrolled during active disease.

The chain couples TRBV28 to TRBJ1-6; possibly TRBD1 for D (5 bases). This CDR3 region has 16 residues. CDR1 and CDR2 from the germline V gene are MDHEN and SYDVKM. V lost 3 bases and J lost 9, with 18 bases in between. In DNA form, the CDR3 reads TGTGCCAGCAGTTTCGCGGCCATCAGGGTTAGTTCACCCCTCCACTTT. Translation gives CASSFAAIRVSSPLHF.

This clone was counted a few times. CDR3 loop: CAWSLLRGNRYGYTF. CDR3 sequence (DNA): TGTGCCTGGAGCCTCCTTAGGGGTAATCGGTATGGCTACACCTTC. The J gene is TRBJ1-2, the V gene TRBV30, with D possibly being TRBD1 (5 bases). CDR1 and CDR2 (germline): GTSNPN, SVGIG (reference sequence). The ends were cut back, 3 bases at V and 5 bases at J, with 19 bases in the middle. The CDR3 has 15 residues.

This clone was detected only a few times. This chain connects TRBV3-1 (or the pseudogene TRBV3-2) to TRBJ1-3, with a possible D match to TRBD1 (6 bases). Germline values: CDR1 LGHDT, CDR2 YNNKEL (reference sequence). The CDR3 is 14 amino acids. V was cut by 3 bases and J by 4 bases, with 10 bases left in between. The CDR3 DNA reads TGTGCCAGCAGCCACCGGACAGTCGGAAACACCATATATTTT. Translation gives CASSHRTVGNTIYF.

Only one count was recorded for this clone. The rearrangement uses TRBV5-1 and TRBJ1-6; TRBD1 is a possible D gene (6 bases). Looked up from germline, CDR1 is SGHRS and CDR2 is YFSETQ. The CDR3 has 14 amino acids. V was trimmed by 7 bases and J by 7 bases, leaving 15 bases between them. CDR3 bases: TGCGCCAGCGCCTTGGGCAGGGGAAATTCACCCCTCCACTTT. Protein product: CASALGRGNSPLHF.

The J gene is TRBJ1-4, the V gene TRBV5-1; TRBD1 is a possible D gene (6 bases). The germline V gene has CDR1 SGHRS and CDR2 YFSETQ. This CDR3 comprises 14 residues. V shed 3 bases and J shed 5 bases, with 11 bases lying between them. The CDR3 loop reads CASSWEGVNEKLFF. The CDR3 bases are TGCGCCAGCAGCTGGGAGGGGGTGAATGAAAAACTGTTTTTT.

Points on this clone: Relative to the germline gene, one junction end is altered; a read error may explain this. The CDR3, as DNA: TGTGCCAGCGGTGAGAGGAGGGAGCAGTACTTC. Protein sequence: CASGERREQYF. This chain joins TRBV6-1 and TRBJ2-7, with D tentatively TRBD2 (5 bases). Germline CDR1 reads MNHNS; CDR2 reads SASEGT. The length of the CDR3 is 11 residues.

J is TRBJ1-1 and V is TRBV6-5, with a weak D call TRBD1 (6 bases). The V and J ends lost 9 bases and 10 bases respectively, with 18 bases between them. The germline CDR1 and CDR2 sequences are MNHEY and SVGAGI. This CDR3 has 12 amino acids. CDR3 sequence: CASLRGRGTAFF. In DNA form, the CDR3 reads TGTGCCAGTCTCAGGGGAAGGGGGACAGCTTTCTTT.

V usage is TRBV5-1 and J usage is TRBJ1-2; D gene unclear. The CDR3 extends over 13 amino acids. V lost 0 bases to trimming and J lost 4 bases, with 7 bases between them. Germline V gives CDR1 SGHRS, CDR2 YFSETQ. The DNA for the CDR3 is TGCGCCAGCAGCTTGGAGCGGTTCTATGGCTACACCTTC. Translation: CASSLERFYGYTF. Based on the CDR3 plus reference TRBV5-1 and TRBJ1-2, the full variable domain is KAGVTQTPRYLIKTRGQQVTLSCSPISGHRSVSWYQQTPGQGLQFLFEYFSETQRNKGNFPGRFSGRQFSNSRSEMNVSTLELGDSALYLCASSLERFYGYTFGSGTRLTVV.

This clone has just one count. CDR3 coding DNA: TGTGCCAGCAGGTATACAGGGGGAACTGAAGCTTTCTTT. This gives the protein CASRYTGGTEAFF. V usage is TRBV11-2 and J usage is TRBJ1-1, with TRBD1 matching 8 bases. The V and J ends lost 6 bases and 5 bases, in that order; junction bases with no gene match: 5. The CDR3 is 13 residues long. Looked up from germline, CDR1 is SGHAT and CDR2 is FQNNGV.

The chain couples TRBV5-5 to TRBJ2-5, with a tentative D call TRBD2 (5 bases). The V gene lost 2 bases and the J gene lost 5 bases, with 13 bases spanning the gap. This CDR3 contains 14 residues. Germline CDR1 SGHKS, CDR2 YYEKEE (reference sequence). The CDR3 region has the DNA TGTGCCAGCAGCTTCGGATTACTAGGGGAGACCCAGTACTTC. This encodes CASSFGLLGETQYF.